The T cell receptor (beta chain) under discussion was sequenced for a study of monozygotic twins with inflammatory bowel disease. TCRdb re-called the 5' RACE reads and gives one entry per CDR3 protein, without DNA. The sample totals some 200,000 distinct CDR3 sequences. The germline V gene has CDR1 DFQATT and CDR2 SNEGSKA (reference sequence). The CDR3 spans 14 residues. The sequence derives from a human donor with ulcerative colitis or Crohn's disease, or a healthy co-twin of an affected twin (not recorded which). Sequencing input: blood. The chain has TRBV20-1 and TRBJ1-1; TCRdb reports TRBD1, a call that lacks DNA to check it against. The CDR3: CSARATGVGTEAFF.